The 19 T cell receptor beta chains below all came from one sample that was sequenced in a study of cytomegalovirus exposure and HLA in healthy donors. Researchers ran the PCR with 60 Vbeta and 13 Jbeta primers. The protocol was immunoSEQ multiplex PCR, while the TCRdb copy is restricted to in-frame clones and leaves out a portion. The sample contains roughly 120,000 clones, approximately 68% of which appear only once. Sequenced sample: PBMCs. The receptors originated from a man aged 25-45 years in good health and CMV-seropositive.

J is TRBJ2-2 and V is TRBV7-2; D remains ambiguous. The CDR3 runs to 14 residues. Germline loops: CDR1 SGHTA, CDR2 FQGNSA. V gave up 1 base and J gave up 6 bases, with 9 bases separating them. This CDR3 is CASSLGRTAGELFF. CDR3 in DNA: TGTGCCAGCAGCTTAGGGAGAACGGCCGGGGAGCTGTTTTTT.

There are a few counts of this clone. This chain connects TRBV19 to TRBJ1-5, with D perhaps matching TRBD1 (6 bases). V lost 0 bases and J 5 bases, leaving 20 bases between the germline ends. CDR1 and CDR2 (germline): LNHDA, SQIVND (reference sequence). CDR3 length: 18 amino acids. CDR3 sequence (DNA): TGTGCCAGTAGTATAGAGCCCCGACTACAGGGTTTCGATCAGCCCCAGCATTTT. Protein: CASSIEPRLQGFDQPQHF.

This rearrangement joins TRBV15 to TRBJ2-1; D possibly corresponds to TRBD2 (5 bases). CDR1 and CDR2 from the germline V gene are LNHNV and YYDKDF (reference sequence). Deletions cut 1 base from V and 2 bases from J, with 12 bases between. This CDR3 contains 16 residues. The CDR3: CATSRGVGVPYNEQFF. The CDR3 DNA sequence: TGTGCCACCAGCAGAGGGGTGGGAGTCCCCTACAATGAGCAGTTCTTC.

The chain combines TRBV5-1 with TRBJ2-5, with a possible D match to TRBD2 (6 bases). CDR3 length: 16 amino acids. Looked up from germline, CDR1 is SGHRS and CDR2 is YFSETQ. The V and J ends lost 4 bases and 7 bases respectively, with 23 bases between them. The CDR3, as DNA: TGCGCCAGCAGCCCCGACAGAGCCCGGGCCGGGGGGACCCAGTACTTC. It yields the protein CASSPDRARAGGTQYF.

This chain links TRBV15 with TRBJ1-1; 11 bases align to TRBD1. The germline gives CDR1 LNHNV, CDR2 YYDKDF (reference sequence). Losses at the gene ends were 5 bases for V and 4 bases for J; bases not matched to a gene: 9. The CDR3 contains 16 residues. Here the CDR3 reads CATSRGTGGVVTEAFF. DNA for the CDR3: TGTGCCACCAGCCGTGGGACAGGGGGGGTAGTCACTGAAGCTTTCTTT.

This clone is termed medium-sized. The chain employs TRBV7-2 and TRBJ2-7; TRBD2 is a possible D gene (6 bases). V dropped 5 bases and J dropped 1 base, with 15 bases sitting between them. CDR1 and CDR2 from the germline V gene are SGHTA and FQGNSA. This CDR3 has 15 amino acids. The CDR3 DNA follows: TGTGCCAGCAGCCTTACCCCGGGAGATTCCTACGAGCAGTACTTC. It specifies CASSLTPGDSYEQYF. Full variable domain (outside the CDR3, taken from reference TRBV7-2 and TRBJ2-7): GAGVSQSPSNKVTEKGKDVELRCDPISGHTALYWYRQSLGQGLEFLIYFQGNSAPDKSGLPSDRFSAERTGGSVSTLTIQRTQQEDSAVYLCASSLTPGDSYEQYFGPGTRLTVT.

The chain couples TRBV28 to TRBJ2-7; TRBD1 might be the D (7 bases). This CDR3 is built from 16 residues. V was pared by 6 bases and J by 2 bases, with 20 bases between. Germline V lookup: CDR1 MDHEN, CDR2 SYDVKM. The chain's CDR3 is CASSRGDSLSAYEQYF. CDR3 DNA sequence: TGTGCCAGCAGCCGCGGGGACAGCCTGTCCGCCTACGAGCAGTACTTC.

This clone was recorded a few times. The chain links TRBV2 to TRBJ1-5, with a possible D match to TRBD1 (5 bases). Trimming removed 7 bases at V and 3 bases at J, with 16 bases between. The CDR3 length is 15 residues. CDR1 is SNHLY, CDR2 FYNNEI, per germline. CDR3 residues: CASIRDGADNQPQHF. CDR3 in DNA: TGTGCCAGCATAAGGGATGGGGCCGACAATCAGCCCCAGCATTTT.

The chain links TRBV5-8 to TRBJ1-1; unclear D gene. The CDR3 totals 12 residues. The V and J ends lost 5 bases and 5 bases respectively, with 10 bases between them. Germline-derived CDR1 and CDR2 are SGHTS and YDEGEE. CDR3 in DNA: TGTGCCAGCAGGGAGGGAGGAACTGAAGCTTTCTTT. It yields the protein CASREGGTEAFF.

This rearrangement joins TRBV6-1 to TRBJ2-7; TRBD2 matches at 10 bases. This CDR3 has 16 residues. With 4 bases clipped from V and 2 bases from J, the junction kept 8 bases outside the gene matches. CDR1 and CDR2 (germline): MNHNS, SASEGT. The CDR3 DNA sequence: TGTGCCAGCAGTGTGACCGGGACTAGCGTACCCTACGAGCAGTACTTC. Translating gives CASSVTGTSVPYEQYF.

The table lists this clone with a few counts. The V call is TRBV7-8, the J call TRBJ2-7, with 7 bases identical to TRBD2. Per germline, CDR1 SGHVS and CDR2 FQNEAQ. With V trimmed by 4 bases and J by 6 bases, 6 bases remained unmatched. This CDR3 has 13 residues. For the CDR3, the DNA is TGTGCCAGCAGCTCAAGACTAGCAGCCGAGCAGTACTTC. It codes for CASSSRLAAEQYF.

This clone has at least ten counts. The rearrangement joins TRBV4-3 to TRBJ1-2; 7 bases match TRBD1. Germline V gene sequence: CDR1 LGHNA, CDR2 YSLEER. This CDR3 is built from 14 residues. Trimming took 1 base from V and 6 from J; bases not matched to a gene: 5. CDR3 in DNA: TGCGCCAGCAGCCAAGGACAGGGATTGAATGGCTACACCTTC. Its translation is CASSQGQGLNGYTF.

The chain carries TRBV5-1 and TRBJ2-7; no clear D. The CDR3 is 12 amino acids. Looked up from germline, CDR1 is SGHRS and CDR2 is YFSETQ. V dropped 1 base and J dropped 7 bases, with 9 bases sitting between them. Here the CDR3 DNA reads TGCGCCAGCAGCTTGAACTTCCAAGAGCAGTACTTC. This sequence encodes CASSLNFQEQYF.

The rearrangement uses TRBV9 and TRBJ2-6; no firm D call. The CDR3 has 16 residues. Germline assignment: CDR1 SGDLS and CDR2 YYNGEE. The V gene lost 4 bases and the J gene lost 0 bases, with 11 bases spanning the gap. CDR3 loop: CASSPNTVSGANVLTF. CDR3 DNA: TGTGCCAGCAGCCCTAACACAGTCTCTGGGGCCAACGTCCTGACTTTC. The full variable domain, completed using reference TRBV9 and TRBJ2-6, is DSGVTQTPKHLITATGQRVTLRCSPRSGDLSVYWYQQSLDQGLQFLIQYYNGEERAKGNILERFSAQQFPDLHSELNLSSLELGDSALYFCASSPNTVSGANVLTFGAGSRLTVL.

V and J are TRBV15 and TRBJ2-1; a weak D match, TRBD2 (6 bases). The CDR3 consists of 16 residues. Germline V gene data show CDR1 as LNHNV and CDR2 as YYDKDF (reference sequence). Trimming cost V 1 base and J 9 bases, with 19 bases left between them. The CDR3 here is CATSRGGAEGKFEQFF. The CDR3 region has the DNA TGTGCCACCAGCAGAGGGGGAGCGGAGGGTAAATTTGAGCAGTTCTTC.

This chain uses TRBV2 with TRBJ1-5; D is uncertain. The V and J ends lost 2 bases and 0 bases respectively, with 5 bases between them. Germline-derived CDR1 and CDR2 are SNHLY and FYNNEI. The CDR3 covers 14 residues. DNA for the CDR3: TGTGCCAGCAGTGAACACATTAGCAATCAGCCCCAGCATTTT. It specifies CASSEHISNQPQHF. The complete variable domain, with remaining parts taken from reference TRBV2 and TRBJ1-5, reads EPEVTQTPSHQVTQMGQEVILRCVPISNHLYFYWYRQILGQKVEFLVSFYNNEISEKSEIFDDQFSVERPDGSNFTLKIRSTKLEDSAMYFCASSEHISNQPQHFGDGTRLSIL.

The gene calls are TRBV13 and TRBJ2-6, with TRBD1 identical over 8 bases. Trimming at V came to 2 bases and at J to 5 bases, leaving 11 bases not matched to a gene. From germline, CDR1 is PRHDT and CDR2 FYEKMQ (reference sequence). The CDR3 spans 18 residues. CDR3 protein: CASSLTTGTGLRANVLTF. CDR3 sequence (DNA): TGTGCCAGCAGCTTAACTACCGGGACAGGTTTAAGGGCCAACGTCCTGACTTTC.

Only one count was recorded for this clone. This chain uses TRBV18 with TRBJ1-5; 11 bases agree with TRBD1. Per germline, CDR1 KGHSH and CDR2 LQKENI. The CDR3 contains 15 residues. V gave up 6 bases and J gave up 7 bases; unmatched junction bases: 8. CDR3 bases: TGTGCCAGCTCCCTAGGACAGGGGGCCGGGCAGCCCCAGCATTTT. It yields the protein CASSLGQGAGQPQHF.

This chain connects TRBV6-1 to TRBJ2-3, with D perhaps TRBD2 (6 bases). Germline V gene data show CDR1 as MNHNS and CDR2 as SASEGT. This CDR3 has 15 amino acids. Trimming took off 6 bases at V and 1 base at J, with 14 bases between the two ends. CDR3 sequence: CASRLRDFRTDTQYF. The CDR3 DNA follows: TGTGCCAGCAGACTCCGGGACTTCCGCACAGATACGCAGTATTTT.